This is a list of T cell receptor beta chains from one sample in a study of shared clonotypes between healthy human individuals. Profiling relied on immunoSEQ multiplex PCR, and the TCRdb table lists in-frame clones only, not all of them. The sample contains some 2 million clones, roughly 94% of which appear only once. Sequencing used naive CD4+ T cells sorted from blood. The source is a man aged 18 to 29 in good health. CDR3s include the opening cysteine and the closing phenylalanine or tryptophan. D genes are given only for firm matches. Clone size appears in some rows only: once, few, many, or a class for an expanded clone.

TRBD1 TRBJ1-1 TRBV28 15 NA CASSARDRGATEAFF TGTGCCAGCAGTGCCCGGGACAGGGGAGCCACTGAAGCTTTCTTT
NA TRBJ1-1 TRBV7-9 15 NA CASSRRQDLNTEAFF TGTGCCAGCAGCCGCAGGCAGGACTTGAACACTGAAGCTTTCTTT
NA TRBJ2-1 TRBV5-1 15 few CASSLEGQSYNEQFF TGCGCCAGCAGCTTGGAAGGACAGTCCTACAATGAGCAGTTCTTC
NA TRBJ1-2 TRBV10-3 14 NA CAISDGAENYGYTF TGTGCCATCAGTGATGGGGCAGAGAACTATGGCTACACCTTC
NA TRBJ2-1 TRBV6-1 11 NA CASSNPNEQFF TGTGCCAGCAGTAACCCAAATGAGCAGTTCTTC
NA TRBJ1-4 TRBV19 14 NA CASKLGGLGEKLFF TGTGCCAGTAAATTGGGGGGCCTTGGTGAAAAACTGTTTTTT
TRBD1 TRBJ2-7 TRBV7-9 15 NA CASSALRDRGYEQYF TGTGCCAGCAGCGCGCTCCGGGACAGGGGTTACGAGCAGTACTTC
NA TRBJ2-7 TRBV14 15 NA CASSPVRGTAVEQYF TGTGCCAGCAGCCCCGTTAGGGGGACCGCCGTCGAGCAGTACTTC
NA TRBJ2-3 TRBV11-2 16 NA CASSLTGGKSTDTQYF TGTGCCAGCAGCTTAACCGGCGGGAAAAGCACAGATACGCAGTATTTT
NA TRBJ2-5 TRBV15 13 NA CATRRGLQETQYF TGTGCCACCAGGCGGGGCCTCCAAGAGACCCAGTACTTC
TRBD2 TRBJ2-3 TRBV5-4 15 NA CASSLTSGGADTQYF TGTGCCAGCAGCTTGACTAGCGGGGGGGCAGATACGCAGTATTTT